The present TCR beta chain was sequenced within a study of blood T cell repertoires in COVID-19. Study-wide background: Specimens from acute and convalescent COVID-19 originated in the United States, Italy and Spain.

The CDR3 runs 14 residues. Unmatched junction bases numbered 6, after V lost 4 bases and J lost 6 bases. Germline V lookup: CDR1 LGHDT, CDR2 YNNKEL (reference sequence). Under the authors' procedure: Scientists estimated how many nucleated cells there were by amplifying reference gene primers. Here immunoSEQ multiplex PCR was the method, and the copy in TCRdb shows in-frame clones only, minus some. V and J calls and clone size follow that table, whereas D and trimming were derived from the DNA. In the table there are about 97,000 clones, about 80% of which are singletons. The clonotype was recovered from a human donor in a cohort sampled during active COVID-19. The chain employs TRBV3-1 (or the pseudogene TRBV3-2) and TRBJ2-7, with TRBD2 matching 10 bases. The sequenced material came from peripheral blood. The CDR3 reads CASSLPGLASEQYF. The CDR3 nucleotides are TGTGCCAGCAGCCTCCCGGGACTAGCGAGCGAGCAGTACTTC.